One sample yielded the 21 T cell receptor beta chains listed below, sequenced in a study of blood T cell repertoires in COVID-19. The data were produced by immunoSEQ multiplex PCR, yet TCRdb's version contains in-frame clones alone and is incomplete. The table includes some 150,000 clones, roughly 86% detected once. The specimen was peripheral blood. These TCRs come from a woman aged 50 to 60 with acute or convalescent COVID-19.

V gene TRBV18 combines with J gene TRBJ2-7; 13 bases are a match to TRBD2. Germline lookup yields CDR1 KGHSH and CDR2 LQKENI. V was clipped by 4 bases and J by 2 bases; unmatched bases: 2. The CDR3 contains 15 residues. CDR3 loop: CASSLGTSGTYEQYF. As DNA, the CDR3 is TGTGCCAGCTCACTGGGGACTAGCGGGACCTACGAGCAGTACTTC.

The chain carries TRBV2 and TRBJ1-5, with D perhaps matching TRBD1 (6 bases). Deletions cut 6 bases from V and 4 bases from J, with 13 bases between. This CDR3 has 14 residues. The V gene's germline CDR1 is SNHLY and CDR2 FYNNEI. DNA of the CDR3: TGTGCCAGCAGCTCAAGAAGGGGGAATCAGCCCCAGCATTTT. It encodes CASSSRRGNQPQHF.

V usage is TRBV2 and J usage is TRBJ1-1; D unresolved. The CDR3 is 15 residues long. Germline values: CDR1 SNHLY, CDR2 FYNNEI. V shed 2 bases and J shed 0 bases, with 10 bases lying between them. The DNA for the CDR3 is TGTGCCAGCAGTGAAACAGCCTTTATGAACACTGAAGCTTTCTTT. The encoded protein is CASSETAFMNTEAFF.

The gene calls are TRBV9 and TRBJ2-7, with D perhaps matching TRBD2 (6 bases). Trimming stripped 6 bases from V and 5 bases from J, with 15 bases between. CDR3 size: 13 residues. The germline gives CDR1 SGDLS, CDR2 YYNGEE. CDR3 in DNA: TGTGCCAGCACAGGGACCCCGGGGGACGAGCAGTACTTC. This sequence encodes CASTGTPGDEQYF.

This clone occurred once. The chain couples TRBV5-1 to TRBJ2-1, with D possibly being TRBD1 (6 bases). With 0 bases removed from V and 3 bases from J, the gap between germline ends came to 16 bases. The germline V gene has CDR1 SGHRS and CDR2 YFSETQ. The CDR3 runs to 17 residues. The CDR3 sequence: CASSLAWMAGVYNEQFF. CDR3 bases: TGCGCCAGCAGCTTGGCCTGGATGGCAGGGGTCTACAATGAGCAGTTCTTC.

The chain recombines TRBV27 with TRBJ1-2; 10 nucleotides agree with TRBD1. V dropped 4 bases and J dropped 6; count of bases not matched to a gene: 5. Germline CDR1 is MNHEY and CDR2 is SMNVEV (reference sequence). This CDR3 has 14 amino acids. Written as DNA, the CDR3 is TGTGCCAGCAGTTCGGGACAGGGGAGGGATGGCTACACCTTC. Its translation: CASSSGQGRDGYTF.

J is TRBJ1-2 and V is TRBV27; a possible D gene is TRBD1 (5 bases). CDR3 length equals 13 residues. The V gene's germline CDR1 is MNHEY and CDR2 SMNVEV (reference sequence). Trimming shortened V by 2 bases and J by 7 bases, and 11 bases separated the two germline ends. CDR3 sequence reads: CASSLGRGGGYTF. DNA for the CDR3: TGTGCCAGCAGTTTAGGTCGGGGGGGTGGCTACACCTTC.

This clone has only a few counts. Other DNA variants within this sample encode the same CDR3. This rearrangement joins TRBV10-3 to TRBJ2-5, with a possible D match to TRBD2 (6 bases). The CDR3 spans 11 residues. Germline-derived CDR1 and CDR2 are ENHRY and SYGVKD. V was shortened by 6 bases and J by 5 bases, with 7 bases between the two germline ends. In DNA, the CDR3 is TGTGCCATCAGCGGGGGTGAGACCCAGTACTTC. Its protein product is CAISGGETQYF.

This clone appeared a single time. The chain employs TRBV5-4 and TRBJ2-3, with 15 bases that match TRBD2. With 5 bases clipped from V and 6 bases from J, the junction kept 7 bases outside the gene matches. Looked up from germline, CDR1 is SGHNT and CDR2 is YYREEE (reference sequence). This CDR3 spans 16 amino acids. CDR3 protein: CASRVWTSGGADTQYF. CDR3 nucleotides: TGTGCCAGCAGAGTTTGGACTAGCGGGGGGGCCGATACGCAGTATTTT.

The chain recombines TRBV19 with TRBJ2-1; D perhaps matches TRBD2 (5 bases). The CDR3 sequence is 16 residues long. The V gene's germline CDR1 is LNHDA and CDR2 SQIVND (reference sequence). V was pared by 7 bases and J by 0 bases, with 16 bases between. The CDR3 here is CASNLAGRSSYNEQFF. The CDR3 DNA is TGTGCCAGTAATCTAGCCGGCAGGAGCTCCTACAATGAGCAGTTCTTC.

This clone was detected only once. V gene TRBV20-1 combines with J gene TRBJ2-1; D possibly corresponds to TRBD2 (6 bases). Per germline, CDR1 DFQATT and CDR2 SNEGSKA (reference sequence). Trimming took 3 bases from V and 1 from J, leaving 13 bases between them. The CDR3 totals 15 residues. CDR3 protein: CSASFTGGSYNEQFF. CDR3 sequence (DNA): TGCAGTGCTAGTTTCACCGGGGGATCCTACAATGAGCAGTTCTTC.

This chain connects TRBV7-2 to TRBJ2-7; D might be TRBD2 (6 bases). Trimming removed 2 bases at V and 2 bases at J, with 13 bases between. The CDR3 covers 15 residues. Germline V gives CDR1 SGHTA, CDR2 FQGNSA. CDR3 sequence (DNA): TGTGCCAGCAGCTTAACCGGGACGGGGGCCTACGAGCAGTACTTC. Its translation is CASSLTGTGAYEQYF.

The CDR3 is CASSYAQGVGYGYTF. The DNA of the CDR3 is TGTGCCAGCAGTTACGCGCAGGGGGTTGGCTATGGCTACACCTTC. The J gene is TRBJ1-2, the V gene TRBV6-5; 7 positions agree with TRBD1. Looked up from germline, CDR1 is MNHEY and CDR2 is SVGAGI. Trimming removed 2 bases from V and 4 bases from J; junction bases left unmatched: 7. This CDR3 contains 15 residues.

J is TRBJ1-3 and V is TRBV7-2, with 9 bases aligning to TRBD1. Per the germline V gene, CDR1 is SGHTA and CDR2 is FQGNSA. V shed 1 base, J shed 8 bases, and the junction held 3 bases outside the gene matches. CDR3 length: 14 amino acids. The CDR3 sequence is CASSLGQGVDTIYF. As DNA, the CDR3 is TGTGCCAGCAGCTTAGGACAGGGGGTAGACACCATATATTTT. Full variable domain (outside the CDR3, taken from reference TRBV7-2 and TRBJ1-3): GAGVSQSPSNKVTEKGKDVELRCDPISGHTALYWYRQSLGQGLEFLIYFQGNSAPDKSGLPSDRFSAERTGGSVSTLTIQRTQQEDSAVYLCASSLGQGVDTIYFGEGSWLTVV.

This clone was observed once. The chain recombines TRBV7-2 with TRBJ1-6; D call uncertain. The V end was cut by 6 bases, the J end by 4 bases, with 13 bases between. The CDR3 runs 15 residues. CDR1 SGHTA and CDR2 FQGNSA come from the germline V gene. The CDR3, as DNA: TGTGCCAGCAGTCCAGGCCGGGGTTATAATTCACCCCTCCACTTT. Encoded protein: CASSPGRGYNSPLHF.

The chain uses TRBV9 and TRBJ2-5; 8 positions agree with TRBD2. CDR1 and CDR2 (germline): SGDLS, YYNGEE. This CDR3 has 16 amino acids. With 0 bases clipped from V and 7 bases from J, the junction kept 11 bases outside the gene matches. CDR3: CASSVEGGGPVGTQYF. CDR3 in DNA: TGTGCCAGCAGCGTAGAGGGCGGGGGGCCGGTTGGGACCCAGTACTTC.

CDR3 amino acids: CASSQVQGLAGHNRYEQYF. The CDR3 DNA follows: TGTGCCAGCAGCCAAGTTCAGGGACTAGCGGGCCATAACCGCTACGAGCAGTACTTC. This rearrangement joins TRBV3-1 (or the pseudogene TRBV3-2) to TRBJ2-7, with 12 bases matching TRBD2. The V gene end was trimmed by 1 base and the J gene end by 3 bases; junction bases not matched to a gene: 13. The germline CDR1 and CDR2 sequences are LGHDT and YNNKEL (reference sequence). There are 19 residues in the CDR3.

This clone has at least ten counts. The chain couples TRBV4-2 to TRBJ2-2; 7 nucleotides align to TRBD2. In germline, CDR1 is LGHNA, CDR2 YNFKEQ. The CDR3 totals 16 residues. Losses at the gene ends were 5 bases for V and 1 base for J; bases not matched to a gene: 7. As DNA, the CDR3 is TGTGCCAGCAGCTACCGTGGCGGGGGGAACACCGGGGAGCTGTTTTTT. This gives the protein CASSYRGGGNTGELFF.

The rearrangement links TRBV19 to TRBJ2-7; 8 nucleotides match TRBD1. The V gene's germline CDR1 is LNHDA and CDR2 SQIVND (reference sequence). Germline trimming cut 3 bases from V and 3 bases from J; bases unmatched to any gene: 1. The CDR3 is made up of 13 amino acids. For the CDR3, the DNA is TGTGCCAGTAGTATCGGACAGGGCTACGAGCAGTACTTC. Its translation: CASSIGQGYEQYF.

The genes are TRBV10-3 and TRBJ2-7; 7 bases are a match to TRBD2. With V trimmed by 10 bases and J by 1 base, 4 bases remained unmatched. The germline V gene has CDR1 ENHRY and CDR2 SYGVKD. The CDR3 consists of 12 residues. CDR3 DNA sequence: TGTGCCAGTGTCGGGGGGTCCTACGAGCAGTACTTC. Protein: CASVGGSYEQYF.

The CDR3 loop is CALNAGGPISTGELFF. CDR3 nucleotide sequence: TGTGCCTTAAACGCGGGGGGGCCTATTAGTACCGGGGAGCTGTTTTTT. The chain has TRBV30 and TRBJ2-2; TRBD2 aligns across 9 bases. The CDR3 consists of 16 residues. V lost 7 bases and J lost 5; bases outside the gene matches: 14. The V gene's germline CDR1 is GTSNPN and CDR2 SVGIG (reference sequence).